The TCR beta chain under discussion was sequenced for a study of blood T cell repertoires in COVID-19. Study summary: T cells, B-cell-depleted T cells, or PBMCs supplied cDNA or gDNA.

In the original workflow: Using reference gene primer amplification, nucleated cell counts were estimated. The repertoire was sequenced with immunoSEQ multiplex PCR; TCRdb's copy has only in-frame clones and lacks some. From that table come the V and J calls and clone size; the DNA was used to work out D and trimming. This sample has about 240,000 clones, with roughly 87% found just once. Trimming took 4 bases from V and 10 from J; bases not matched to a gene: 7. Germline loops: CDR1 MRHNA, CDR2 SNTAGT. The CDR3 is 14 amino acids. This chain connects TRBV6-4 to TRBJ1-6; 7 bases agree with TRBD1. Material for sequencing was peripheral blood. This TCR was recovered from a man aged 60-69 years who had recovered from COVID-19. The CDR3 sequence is CASSVTGTDSPLHF. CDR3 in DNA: TGTGCCAGCAGTGTAACCGGGACAGACTCACCCCTCCACTTT.